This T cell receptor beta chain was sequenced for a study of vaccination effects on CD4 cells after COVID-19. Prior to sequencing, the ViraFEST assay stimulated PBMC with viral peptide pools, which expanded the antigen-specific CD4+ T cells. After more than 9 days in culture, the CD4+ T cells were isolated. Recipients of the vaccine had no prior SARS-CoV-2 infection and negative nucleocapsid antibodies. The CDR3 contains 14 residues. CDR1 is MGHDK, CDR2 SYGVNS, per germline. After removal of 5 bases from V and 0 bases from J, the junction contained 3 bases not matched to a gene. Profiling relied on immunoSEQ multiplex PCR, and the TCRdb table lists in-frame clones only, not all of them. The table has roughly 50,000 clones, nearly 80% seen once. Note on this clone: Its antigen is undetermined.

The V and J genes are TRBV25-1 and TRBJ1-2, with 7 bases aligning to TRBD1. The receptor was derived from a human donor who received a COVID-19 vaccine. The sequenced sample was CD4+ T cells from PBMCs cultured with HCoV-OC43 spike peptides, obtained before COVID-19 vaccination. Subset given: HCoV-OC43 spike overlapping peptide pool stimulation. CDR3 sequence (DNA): TGTGCCAGCAGTAGGGGGCCCGCTAACTATGGCTACACCTTC. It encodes CASSRGPANYGYTF.